The 16 T cell receptor beta chains below all came from one sample that was sequenced in a study of beta chain features in type 1 diabetes. The study reverse transcribed the entire isolated RNA, so it sequenced expressed TCRB transcripts. The protocol was immunoSEQ multiplex PCR, while the TCRdb copy is restricted to in-frame clones and leaves out a portion. Of about 620,000 clones in the sample, around 16% were seen once. Sequenced material: naive CD4+ T cells from blood. The receptor source for this set is a man younger than 30 in good health.

The chain joins TRBV7-2 to TRBJ2-5; D might be TRBD2 (5 bases). V was trimmed by 5 bases and J by 9 bases, leaving 13 bases between them. Per germline, CDR1 SGHTA and CDR2 FQGNSA. The CDR3 runs to 12 residues. CDR3 nucleotide sequence: TGTGCCAGCAGCCCTTCGATCGGGGCCCAGTACTTC. It specifies CASSPSIGAQYF.

This clone has more than one count but fewer than ten. The chain links TRBV5-4 to TRBJ2-1, with a tentative D call TRBD2 (6 bases). This CDR3 is 14 amino acids long. Germline CDR1 and CDR2: SGHNT and YYREEE (reference sequence). Trimming left V 4 bases short and J 14 bases short, with 22 bases between. In DNA, the CDR3 is TGTGCCAGCAGCCCGGGACCGGTGGGGGAGGAGGAGTTCTTC. It encodes CASSPGPVGEEEFF.

The J gene is TRBJ1-5, the V gene TRBV7-8; 10 bases are a match to TRBD1. The CDR3 contains 15 residues. Unmatched junction bases numbered 3, after V lost 1 base and J lost 6 bases. Germline lookup yields CDR1 SGHVS and CDR2 FQNEAQ. The CDR3 reads CASSLETGGGQPQHF. DNA for the CDR3: TGTGCCAGCAGCTTAGAGACAGGGGGCGGTCAGCCCCAGCATTTT.

The chain has TRBV28 and TRBJ2-7; 10 bases line up with TRBD2. Losses at the gene ends were 4 bases for V and 5 bases for J; bases not matched to a gene: 11. In germline, CDR1 is MDHEN, CDR2 SYDVKM. This CDR3 has 16 residues. The CDR3 bases are TGTGCCAGCAGTTCCGCTAGCGGGAGAGAGACTAACGAGCAGTACTTC. Its translation: CASSSASGRETNEQYF.

The chain joins TRBV6-1 to TRBJ1-5; no clear D gene. Germline CDR1 MNHNS, CDR2 SASEGT. V gave up 4 bases and J gave up 4 bases, with 8 bases separating them. The CDR3 has 13 residues. The CDR3 loop is CASSARVNQPQHF. The DNA for the CDR3 is TGTGCCAGCAGTGCACGGGTAAATCAGCCCCAGCATTTT.

The DNA of the CDR3 is TGTGCCAGCCTCCGGGACAGGGGTTACGAGCAGTACTTC. Encoded protein: CASLRDRGYEQYF. The V call is TRBV18, the J call TRBJ2-7, with TRBD1 matching 10 bases. The CDR3 extends over 13 amino acids. Per germline, CDR1 KGHSH and CDR2 LQKENI. After removal of 8 bases from V and 4 bases from J, the junction contained 5 bases not matched to a gene.

This chain uses TRBV7-9 with TRBJ2-1; 8 nucleotides agree with TRBD1. This CDR3 region has 15 residues. V was clipped by 1 base and J by 4 bases; unmatched bases: 3. Per germline, CDR1 SEHNR and CDR2 FQNEAQ (reference sequence). This chain's CDR3 is CASSLEDRVYNEQFF. The CDR3 region has the DNA TGTGCCAGCAGCTTAGAGGACAGGGTTTACAATGAGCAGTTCTTC.

The sample holds a few counts of this clone. The chain links TRBV6-1 to TRBJ1-5, with D unresolved. Germline V gives CDR1 MNHNS, CDR2 SASEGT. V was clipped by 0 bases and J by 2 bases, with 5 bases between them. This CDR3 is 14 amino acids long. The CDR3 nucleotides are TGTGCCAGCAGTGAAGCAGGCCGCAATCAGCCCCAGCATTTT. Protein: CASSEAGRNQPQHF.

The V gene is TRBV9, the J gene TRBJ1-1; D perhaps matches TRBD1 (6 bases). Trimming left V 3 bases short and J 11 bases short, with 17 bases between. The CDR3 totals 13 residues. CDR1 is SGDLS and CDR2 is YYNGEE in the germline V gene. DNA for the CDR3: TGTGCCAGCAGCGCGGGGCCAGGGGAGACGGCTTTCTTT. This codes for CASSAGPGETAFF.

This clone was seen more than once but under ten times. The J gene is TRBJ1-4, the V gene TRBV7-9; D is unresolved. The CDR3 is 16 residues long. CDR1 and CDR2 from the germline V gene are SEHNR and FQNEAQ (reference sequence). V gave up 1 base and J gave up 0 bases, with 9 bases separating them. In nucleotides, the CDR3 is TGTGCCAGCAGCTTAGGGACGGATGCAACTAATGAAAAACTGTTTTTT. Translated: CASSLGTDATNEKLFF.

This clone showed up just a few times. The chain joins TRBV5-1 to TRBJ2-5, with 7 nucleotides matching TRBD2. V dropped 2 bases and J dropped 1; count of bases not matched to a gene: 5. CDR3 size: 15 residues. In germline, CDR1 is SGHRS, CDR2 YFSETQ. The CDR3 loop is CASSLTSATQETQYF. The CDR3, as DNA: TGCGCCAGCAGCTTAACTAGCGCTACCCAAGAGACCCAGTACTTC.

This sequence joins TRBV10-3 and TRBJ2-7; 9 nucleotides agree with TRBD2. V lost 10 bases to trimming and J lost 2 bases; unmatched junction nucleotides: 6. This CDR3 has 13 amino acids. CDR1 ENHRY and CDR2 SYGVKD come from the germline V gene. In DNA form, the CDR3 reads TGTGCCACTAGCGGGACACCCCCCTACGAGCAGTACTTC. Its protein is CATSGTPPYEQYF.

The chain recombines TRBV14 with TRBJ2-7; possible D gene TRBD1, 5 bases. The CDR3 is 16 amino acids. Looked up from germline, CDR1 is SGHDN and CDR2 is FVKESK. The germline V and J ends were trimmed by 4 bases and 1 base, with 17 bases remaining between them. In DNA form, the CDR3 reads TGTGCCAGCAGCCCGGATAGTCAGGGCCTTTCCTACGAGCAGTACTTC. This translates into CASSPDSQGLSYEQYF.

The rearrangement links TRBV10-3 to TRBJ2-7, with D unclear. Germline CDR1 reads ENHRY; CDR2 reads SYGVKD. Trimming shortened V by 10 bases and J by 2 bases, and 9 bases separated the two germline ends. The CDR3 runs to 11 residues. The CDR3 loop reads CATRETYEQYF. DNA for the CDR3: TGTGCCACCCGTGAGACCTACGAGCAGTACTTC.

This clone was counted only a few times. This chain uses TRBV7-7 with TRBJ2-5, with 10 bases that match TRBD2. The J segment lost 5 bases and the V segment lost 1 base, leaving 4 bases of the junction unmatched. Germline loops: CDR1 SSHAT, CDR2 FNYEAQ (reference sequence). The CDR3 contains 15 residues. The CDR3: CASSLGASGSETQYF. The CDR3 DNA reads as TGTGCCAGCAGCTTAGGGGCTAGCGGGAGTGAGACCCAGTACTTC.

The chain is built from TRBV10-3 and TRBJ1-4, with D possibly being TRBD1 (5 bases). CDR3 length: 15 amino acids. The germline V gene encodes CDR1 ENHRY and CDR2 SYGVKD. The ends were cut back, 4 bases at V and 7 bases at J, with 16 bases in the middle. CDR3 coding DNA: TGTGCCATCAGTGGGGCCGGCGATAGGGGTGAAAAACTGTTTTTT. As protein: CAISGAGDRGEKLFF.